One TCR beta chain is described in this entry. Its antigen is not known. This entry belongs to a study of radiation and T cells in renal cell carcinoma. The assay was immunoSEQ multiplex PCR, and TCRdb's table has in-frame clones only and misses some. The sample consists of more than 11,000 clones, around 50% of them appearing once. Study observations and caveats: Intratumoral heterogeneity was not captured in these approximately 0.9 g regions.

Treatment reported: treatment-naive control, cytoreductive nephrectomy. Control tumors came from a handful of females and 11 males, aged about 35 to 82. The receptor comes from a man aged 45-60 years with renal cell carcinoma. This sample comprised tumor tissue, obtained from a patient whose treatment was nephrectomy without radiotherapy.

CDR3 DNA sequence: TGTGCCAGCAGTGAGGGCAGGGGTGGTCAGCCCCAGCATTTT. Its protein product is CASSEGRGGQPQHF. This rearrangement joins TRBV6-1 to TRBJ1-5; perhaps TRBD1 as D (6 bases). The CDR3 loop spans 14 amino acids. V was shortened by 3 bases and J by 6 bases, with 12 bases between the two germline ends. Germline V lookup: CDR1 MNHNS, CDR2 SASEGT.